This passage covers 17 T cell receptor beta chains from one sample sequenced in a study of spatial heterogeneity in lung cancer (dated by TCRdb to the late 2010s). Libraries were prepared through 5' RACE. Data came from a NextSeq 500. The raw public reads went through TCRdb reprocessing: fastp at Q25, MiXCR clone calling, in-frame beta chains kept. CDR3 protein duplicates are merged, each entry listing the most common genes and DNA. This sample comprises roughly 79,000 distinct CDR3 sequences, around 13% of them detected only once. About 4.6% of the sample lies in the top ten. The time point label for this specimen denotes: sample taken at primary tumor resection. TCR sequencing used whole RNA extracted from tumor and nontumor lung tissue, or from cryopreserved PBMC samples, without cell sorting. Sequences were derived from PBMCs, sampled at surgery. The receptors originated from a male donor with early-stage non-small cell lung cancer.

The genes are TRBV12-3 or TRBV12-4 and TRBJ1-1, with D unresolved. The germline V and J ends were trimmed by 1 base and 0 bases, with 12 bases remaining between them. The CDR3 contains 16 residues. CDR3 loop: CASSLGSGKLNTEAFF. The DNA for the CDR3 is TGTGCCAGCAGTTTAGGGAGCGGGAAGTTGAACACTGAAGCTTTCTTT.

This clonotype was found a few times. The V and J genes are TRBV7-8 and TRBJ1-5; D gene uncertain. The ends were cut back, 1 base at V and 8 bases at J, with 12 bases in the middle. CDR3 length: 14 amino acids. From germline, CDR1 is SGHVS and CDR2 FQNEAQ. The CDR3 spells CASSLEKGLKPQHF. In DNA, the CDR3 is TGTGCCAGCAGCTTAGAGAAAGGACTGAAGCCCCAGCATTTT. Full variable domain (missing parts from reference TRBV7-8 and TRBJ1-5): GAGVSQSPRYKVAKRGQDVALRCDPISGHVSLFWYQQALGQGPEFLTYFQNEAQLDKSGLPSDRFFAERPEGSVSTLKIQRTQQEDSAVYLCASSLEKGLKPQHFGDGTRLSIL.

The chain combines TRBV20-1 with TRBJ2-7; D might be TRBD2 (7 bases). Germline loops: CDR1 DFQATT, CDR2 SNEGSKA (reference sequence). Between the trimmed V and J ends, which lost 1 base and 2 bases, there was a span of 15 bases. CDR3 length: 15 residues. CDR3 bases: TGCAGTGCTAGAGGAGGACGGGGGGCCCCCTACGAGCAGTACTTC. Its protein product is CSARGGRGAPYEQYF.

This clonotype was seen at least ten times. The chain is built from TRBV4-2 and TRBJ1-1; D is undetermined. Germline values: CDR1 LGHNA, CDR2 YNFKEQ. Deletions cut 3 bases from V and 2 bases from J, with 4 bases between. The CDR3 extends over 12 amino acids. In nucleotides, the CDR3 is TGTGCCAGCAGCCAGCCAAACACTGAAGCTTTCTTT. This gives the protein CASSQPNTEAFF.

The chain carries TRBV7-2 and TRBJ2-3, with no clear D. CDR3 size: 13 residues. Trimming took 4 bases from V and 0 from J, leaving 5 bases between them. Germline CDR1 reads SGHTA; CDR2 reads FQGNSA. CDR3 in amino acids: CASSYVSTDTQYF. CDR3 DNA: TGTGCCAGCAGCTATGTTAGCACAGATACGCAGTATTTT.

The chain uses TRBV30 and TRBJ1-5, with TRBD1 identical over 12 bases. Germline CDR1 is GTSNPN and CDR2 is SVGIG (reference sequence). The CDR3 consists of 14 residues. The V and J ends lost 3 bases and 7 bases, in that order; junction bases with no gene match: 4. The CDR3 here is CAWRGQGAGQPQHF. CDR3 nucleotide sequence: TGTGCCTGGAGGGGACAGGGGGCCGGACAGCCCCAGCATTTT. Filled out from reference TRBV30 and TRBJ1-5, the complete variable domain reads SQTIHQWPATLVQPVGSPLSLECTVEGTSNPNLYWYRQAAGRGLQLLFYSVGIGQISSEVPQNLSASRPQDRQFILSSKKLLLSDSGFYLCAWRGQGAGQPQHFGDGTRLSIL.

This clonotype was found a few times. The V gene is TRBV7-9, the J gene TRBJ2-1; TRBD2 matches 10 bases. CDR1 and CDR2 (germline): SEHNR, FQNEAQ (reference sequence). Germline trimming cut 2 bases from V and 10 bases from J; bases unmatched to any gene: 8. There are 15 residues in the CDR3. The CDR3 coding sequence is TGTGCCAGCAGCTTACTTGAGCTAGCGGGGGAAGAGCAGTTCTTC. It is translated as CASSLLELAGEEQFF.

In its sample, this clonotype was seen a few times. The chain recombines TRBV5-1 with TRBJ1-1; D is perhaps TRBD1 (5 bases). Germline values: CDR1 SGHRS, CDR2 YFSETQ. V was shortened by 3 bases and J by 4 bases, with 19 bases between the two germline ends. The CDR3 contains 16 residues. The CDR3 nucleotides read TGCGCCAGCAGCTCTACCGCTTCAGGGAAAGGCACTGAAGCTTTCTTT. This encodes CASSSTASGKGTEAFF.

This clonotype was observed a few times. This sequence joins TRBV11-2 and TRBJ1-3, with D unresolved. The V end was cut by 9 bases, the J end by 0 bases, with 9 bases between. Germline CDR1 SGHAT, CDR2 FQNNGV. The CDR3 loop spans 13 amino acids. This CDR3 is CASTVDSGNTIYF. CDR3 coding DNA: TGTGCCAGTACCGTTGACTCTGGAAACACCATATATTTT.

This clonotype was counted many times. The chain employs TRBV29-1 and TRBJ2-7; D not resolved. V gave up 2 bases and J gave up 2 bases, with 16 bases separating them. This CDR3 is 15 amino acids long. The germline gives CDR1 SQVTM, CDR2 ANQGSEA. In DNA form, the CDR3 reads TGCAGCGTTGAACGGACGGACGTCAGAACCTACGAGCAGTACTTC. It specifies CSVERTDVRTYEQYF.

This clonotype was counted ten times or more. The chain employs TRBV5-1 and TRBJ1-1, with a weak D call TRBD1 (5 bases). The ends were cut back, 3 bases at V and 3 bases at J, with 9 bases in the middle. CDR1 is SGHRS and CDR2 is YFSETQ in the germline V gene. The CDR3 sequence is 13 residues long. The CDR3 region is CASSSQGYTEAFF. The CDR3, as DNA: TGCGCCAGCAGCTCCCAGGGCTACACTGAAGCTTTCTTT.

This clonotype was seen ten or more times. This rearrangement joins TRBV5-6 to TRBJ1-1; 9 bases are shared with TRBD1. The V segment lost 6 bases and the J segment 11 bases; nucleotides outside the gene matches: 11. CDR3 length: 13 amino acids. The germline V gene encodes CDR1 SGHDT and CDR2 YYEEEE. CDR3 region: CASTQPGQGKAFF. CDR3 in DNA: TGTGCCAGCACCCAACCGGGACAGGGAAAGGCTTTCTTT.

The chain combines TRBV19 with TRBJ2-1, with D possibly matching TRBD2 (6 bases). CDR1 and CDR2 (germline): LNHDA, SQIVND (reference sequence). The length of the CDR3 is 14 residues. V was cut by 3 bases and J by 5 bases, with 11 bases left in between. The CDR3 spells CASSMAGLNNEQFF. For the CDR3, the DNA is TGTGCCAGTAGTATGGCGGGACTGAACAATGAGCAGTTCTTC. The variable domain in full, with the rest retrieved from reference TRBV19 and TRBJ2-1, is DGGITQSPKYLFRKEGQNVTLSCEQNLNHDAMYWYRQDPGQGLRLIYYSQIVNDFQKGDIAEGYSVSREKKESFPLTVTSAQKNPTAFYLCASSMAGLNNEQFFGPGTRLTVL.

The chain uses TRBV7-9 and TRBJ1-1; 7 bases agree with TRBD1. There are 14 residues in the CDR3. Trimming cost V 3 bases and J 3 bases; bases outside gene matches: 4. Germline CDR1 SEHNR, CDR2 FQNEAQ (reference sequence). CDR3 sequence: CASSFGQADTEAFF. Here the CDR3 DNA reads TGTGCCAGCAGCTTCGGACAGGCTGACACTGAAGCTTTCTTT.

This rearrangement joins TRBV20-1 to TRBJ2-7, with D possibly being TRBD1 (6 bases). The germline gives CDR1 DFQATT, CDR2 SNEGSKA (reference sequence). The CDR3 totals 12 residues. The V and J ends lost 5 bases and 7 bases respectively, with 15 bases between them. CDR3 sequence (DNA): TGCAGTGCTCGAATTTCAGGGGCAGAGCAGTACTTC. This translates into CSARISGAEQYF.

The chain is built from TRBV5-1 and TRBJ2-7; 7 bases are a match to TRBD1. The junction had 4 bases not matched to a gene; V was cut back by 1 base and J by 3 bases. Looked up from germline, CDR1 is SGHRS and CDR2 is YFSETQ. The CDR3 sequence is 14 residues long. The CDR3, as DNA: TGCGCCAGCAGCTTGACGGGACAGAACTACGAGCAGTACTTC. Amino acid sequence: CASSLTGQNYEQYF.

This clonotype has at least ten counts. The chain carries TRBV13 and TRBJ1-2; possible D gene TRBD1, 6 bases. Germline V gives CDR1 PRHDT, CDR2 FYEKMQ (reference sequence). Between the trimmed V and J ends, which lost 4 bases and 6 bases, there was a span of 18 bases. The CDR3 covers 15 residues. DNA of the CDR3: TGTGCCAGCAGCTCCCCCGGCAGGGGAGTTGATGGCTACACCTTC. Its protein product is CASSSPGRGVDGYTF.